This T cell receptor (beta chain) derives from a study of CD8+ T cells in alopecia areata. As the sequencing template, cDNA was produced by extracting RNA and reverse transcribing it. The method was immunoSEQ multiplex PCR; TCRdb's version includes in-frame clones alone and lacks a portion of them. The repertoire holds about 82,000 clones, 45% to 60% seen once, with around 6% in the top ten. With 3 bases removed from V and 3 bases from J, the gap between germline ends came to 9 bases. Germline V lookup: CDR1 MNHEY, CDR2 SMNVEV (reference sequence). The CDR3 runs to 13 residues. A FACSAria was used to sort CD4+ and CD8+ T cells. These cells came from PBMCs.

This TCR was recovered from a human donor with alopecia areata. The chain links TRBV27 to TRBJ2-7, with D perhaps matching TRBD2 (5 bases). The sequenced sample was NKG2D-high CD8+ T cells sorted from blood. This CDR3 is CASSLTGYYEQYF. The CDR3 bases are TGTGCCAGCAGTTTGACGGGATACTACGAGCAGTACTTC.